Sequencing of this T cell receptor beta chain was carried out in a study of T-cell memory formation after mild COVID-19. General study findings and limits: Nothing showed for sure that second-wave clones peaking on day 37 were SARS-CoV-2 specific.

This clonotype was detected a few times. Antigen unknown. This CDR3 is 16 amino acids long. Germline CDR1 SGDLS, CDR2 YYNGEE. Trimming stripped 2 bases from V and 1 base from J, with 12 bases between. MiXCR, run by TCRdb on the 5' RACE reads, gives a single entry per CDR3 protein. Here the sample spans about 190,000 distinct CDR3 sequences, around 17% being singletons. This sequence joins TRBV9 and TRBJ2-2, with D unclear. Sequencing was done on a sample of PBMCs or a T cell subset sorted from them (not recorded which). This TCR came from an adult woman who had mild COVID-19 (a few samples of this study predate the infection). Cell type and time point are not known. The CDR3 nucleotides are TGTGCCAGCAGCGTGGGCCTCGACCTGAACACCGGGGAGCTGTTTTTT. Encoded protein: CASSVGLDLNTGELFF. Full variable domain (rest looked up from reference TRBV9 and TRBJ2-2): DSGVTQTPKHLITATGQRVTLRCSPRSGDLSVYWYQQSLDQGLQFLIQYYNGEERAKGNILERFSAQQFPDLHSELNLSSLELGDSALYFCASSVGLDLNTGELFFGEGSRLTVL.